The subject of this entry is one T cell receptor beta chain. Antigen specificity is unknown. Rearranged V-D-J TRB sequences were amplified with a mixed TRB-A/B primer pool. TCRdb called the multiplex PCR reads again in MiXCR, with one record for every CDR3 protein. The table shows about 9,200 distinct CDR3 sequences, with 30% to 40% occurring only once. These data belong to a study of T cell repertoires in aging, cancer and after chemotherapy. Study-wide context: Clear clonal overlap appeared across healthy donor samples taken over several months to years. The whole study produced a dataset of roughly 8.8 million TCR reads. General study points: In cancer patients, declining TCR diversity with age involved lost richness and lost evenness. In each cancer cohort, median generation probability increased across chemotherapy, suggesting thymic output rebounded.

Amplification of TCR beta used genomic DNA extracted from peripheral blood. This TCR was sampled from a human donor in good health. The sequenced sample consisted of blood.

DNA of the CDR3: TGTGCCAGCAGAGAGGGAGTGGGGTGGCGGATGGCCCAGTACTTC. This encodes CASREGVGWRMAQYF. The chain joins TRBV6-2 or TRBV6-3 to TRBJ2-5, with D tentatively TRBD2 (5 bases). V gave up 6 bases and J gave up 9 bases, with 23 bases separating them. The CDR3 loop spans 15 amino acids. Germline V lookup: CDR1 MNHEY, CDR2 SVGEGT.